These 23 T cell receptor beta chains were sequenced from one sample in a study. One entry per CDR3 protein results from TCRdb running MiXCR on the reads. The sample contains approximately 540 distinct CDR3 sequences, more than 25% of which appear only once. The sample comprised CD8+ T cells (not recorded whether cultured). The receptors shown here come from a female donor.

By frequency in the sample, this clonotype is medium-sized. J is TRBJ2-1 and V is TRBV7-2; D perhaps matches TRBD2 (6 bases). V shed 7 bases and J shed 0 bases, with 13 bases lying between them. Germline V CDR1 and CDR2: SGHTA, FQGNSA. CDR3 length: 15 amino acids. The CDR3 region has the DNA TGTGCCAGCAACGATCTGGACTACTCCTACAATGAGCAGTTCTTC. This sequence encodes CASNDLDYSYNEQFF.

For this clonotype: One junction end does not reproduce the germline sequence, and a read error may be involved. This CDR3 reads CASSQGDHSPLRF. In DNA, the CDR3 is TGTGCCAGCAGTCAAGGGGACCATTCACCCCTCCGCTTC. The chain has TRBV2 and TRBJ1-6, with D perhaps matching TRBD1 (5 bases). The CDR3 length is 13 residues. Per the germline V gene, CDR1 is SNHLY and CDR2 is FYNNEI.

The V and J genes are TRBV7-8 and TRBJ2-5; a possible D gene is TRBD2 (5 bases). The CDR3 sequence is 16 residues long. Germline lookup yields CDR1 SGHVS and CDR2 FQNEAQ. V was pared by 5 bases and J by 0 bases, with 16 bases between. CDR3 region: CASSTRDLLYQETQYF. CDR3 bases: TGTGCCAGCAGCACCCGGGATCTCCTGTACCAAGAGACCCAGTACTTC. Together with reference TRBV7-8 and TRBJ2-5, the CDR3 gives the full variable domain: GAGVSQSPRYKVAKRGQDVALRCDPISGHVSLFWYQQALGQGPEFLTYFQNEAQLDKSGLPSDRFFAERPEGSVSTLKIQRTQQEDSAVYLCASSTRDLLYQETQYFGPGTRLLVL.

This clonotype has only a few counts. The chain links TRBV19 to TRBJ2-7; no clear D gene. CDR3 length equals 13 residues. The V and J ends lost 2 bases and 2 bases respectively, with 7 bases between them. Germline assignment: CDR1 LNHDA and CDR2 SQIVND (reference sequence). CDR3 protein: CASSIRSPYEQYF. Here the CDR3 DNA reads TGTGCCAGTAGTATACGGTCACCCTACGAGCAGTACTTC.

As to this clonotype: Its ends do not fully match the called genes, so a read error is possible. The CDR3, as DNA: TGTGCCAGTAGTATACGAGCTAGCTACGGGCAGTACTTC. This sequence encodes CASSIRASYGQYF. The chain employs TRBV19 and TRBJ2-7, with D perhaps matching TRBD2 (5 bases). The germline V gene has CDR1 LNHDA and CDR2 SQIVND (reference sequence). The CDR3 contains 13 residues.

To note about this clonotype: This sequence may be a read error, since a much larger clone differs from it by one base. CDR3 DNA: TGTGCCAGTAGTATTCGGGCCGGGTATGAGCAGCTCTTC. Its protein product is CASSIRAGYEQLF. The chain links TRBV19 to TRBJ2-1; D is unresolved. This CDR3 comprises 13 residues. CDR1 LNHDA and CDR2 SQIVND come from the germline V gene (reference sequence).

Remarks on this clonotype: A single base separates this from a much larger clone, so it may be a read error. V is TRBV27 and J is TRBJ2-7; the D is unclear. The CDR3 has 11 residues. Germline CDR1 and CDR2: MNHEY and SMNVEV (reference sequence). Between the trimmed V and J ends, which lost 8 bases and 5 bases, there was a span of 10 bases. CDR3 residues: CASPPQDEQYF. Written as DNA, the CDR3 is TGTGCCAGCCCACCCCAAGACGAGCAGTACTTC.

The J gene is TRBJ1-3, the V gene TRBV3-2; TRBD1 is taken as the D call from the table, unchecked against the DNA. TRBV3-2 is designated a pseudogene. This CDR3 has 17 residues. The CDR3: CASSQACRGRHRNTIYF. The CDR3 nucleotides read TGTGCCAGCAGCCAAGCTTGCAGGGGGCGGCACCGAAACACCATATATTTT.

By share, this clonotype ranks as large (0.1 to 1%). V and J are TRBV19 and TRBJ2-1; D call uncertain. This CDR3 is built from 13 residues. The germline V gene encodes CDR1 LNHDA and CDR2 SQIVND (reference sequence). Deletions cut 5 bases from V and 9 bases from J, with 14 bases between. CDR3 residues: CASSSRSGIEQFF. CDR3 sequence (DNA): TGTGCCAGTAGTTCACGATCCGGCATTGAGCAGTTCTTC.

Relative to its sample, this clonotype is medium-sized (0.01 to 0.1%). The CDR3 DNA is TGTGCCAGCAGCCAATTATTTGGGGAAGATACGCAGTATTTT. Translation: CASSQLFGEDTQYF. V gene TRBV6-5 combines with J gene TRBJ2-3; D is ambiguous. Germline CDR1 and CDR2: MNHEY and SVGAGI. This CDR3 has 14 residues. V gave up 6 bases and J gave up 5 bases, with 15 bases separating them.

Of note for this clonotype: This could be a read error, since a much larger clone is one nucleotide away. The chain recombines TRBV24-1 with TRBJ2-1; 10 positions match TRBD1. The germline V gene has CDR1 KGHDR and CDR2 SFDVKD. The CDR3 length is 18 residues. The CDR3 loop is CAASDLKGQGSSYNEQFF. The CDR3 region has the DNA TGTGCCGCCAGTGATTTGAAGGGACAGGGGAGCTCCTACAATGAGCAGTTCTTC.

The chain carries TRBV19 and TRBJ2-3, with no clear D. CDR1 is LNHDA, CDR2 SQIVND, per germline (reference sequence). V was clipped by 3 bases and J by 0 bases, with 4 bases between them. This CDR3 is 13 amino acids long. CDR3 residues: CASSMTSTDTQYF. CDR3 in DNA: TGTGCCAGTAGTATGACTAGCACAGATACGCAGTATTTT.

Notes on this clonotype: The junction shows a germline mismatch at one end, possibly a read error. The J gene is TRBJ2-2, the V gene TRBV19; 9 bases line up with TRBD2. The CDR3 is 16 residues long. Germline CDR1 reads LNHDA; CDR2 reads SQIVND (reference sequence). The CDR3 reads CASSMVASGAGGELFF. The DNA of the CDR3 is TGTGCCAGCAGTATGGTCGCTAGCGGGGCTGGCGGGGAGCTGTTTTTT.

This clonotype ranks as medium-sized. The J gene is TRBJ1-2, the V gene TRBV6-6; TRBD1 matches at 7 bases. The junction had 7 bases not matched to a gene; V was cut back by 5 bases and J by 4 bases. This CDR3 is built from 14 residues. The V gene's germline CDR1 is MNHNY and CDR2 SVGAGI (reference sequence). The CDR3 loop reads CASSRDSTGYGYTF. The CDR3 DNA follows: TGTGCCAGCAGTCGGGACAGTACTGGCTATGGCTACACCTTC.

This clonotype is medium-sized. For the CDR3, the DNA is TGTGCCAGTAGTATCTTCGGGGCCAACGTCCTGACTTTC. Its protein is CASSIFGANVLTF. J is TRBJ2-6 and V is TRBV19; no definite D call. Germline-derived CDR1 and CDR2 are LNHDA and SQIVND (reference sequence). Trimming removed 3 bases at V and 4 bases at J, with 4 bases between. CDR3 size: 13 residues.

This chain connects TRBV19 to TRBJ1-1; D might be TRBD1 (6 bases). CDR3 length: 13 residues. The V gene lost 6 bases and the J gene lost 4 bases, with 12 bases spanning the gap. The germline CDR1 and CDR2 sequences are LNHDA and SQIVND (reference sequence). CDR3 sequence: CASSTRGGTEAFF. In nucleotides, the CDR3 is TGTGCCAGTAGCACCAGGGGTGGCACTGAAGCTTTCTTT.

This clonotype is labeled medium-sized. The rearrangement uses TRBV19 and TRBJ2-7; no clear D gene. Germline CDR1 and CDR2: LNHDA and SQIVND (reference sequence). The CDR3 consists of 14 residues. V was trimmed by 4 bases and J by 1 base, leaving 11 bases between them. CDR3 bases: TGTGCCAGTAGTACATTCGACGGATCCTACGAGCAGTACTTC. As protein: CASSTFDGSYEQYF.

This clonotype was detected once. At one end the junction does not follow the germline gene, possibly because of a read error. The J gene is TRBJ2-7, the V gene TRBV19; D remains ambiguous. The CDR3 length is 13 residues. Germline V CDR1 and CDR2: LNHDA, SQIVND (reference sequence). The chain's CDR3 is CASSIRSSYKQYF. As DNA, the CDR3 is TGTGCTAGTAGTATCAGAAGTTCCTACAAGCAGTACTTC.

By frequency in the sample, this clonotype is medium-sized (0.01 to 0.1%). The rearrangement joins TRBV28 to TRBJ1-2; D is perhaps TRBD1 (5 bases). Per germline, CDR1 MDHEN and CDR2 SYDVKM. The CDR3 spans 16 residues. V dropped 5 bases and J dropped 2 bases, with 18 bases sitting between them. CDR3 region: CASSLQVTGTNYGYTF. In DNA, the CDR3 is TGTGCCAGCAGTCTCCAAGTTACAGGAACAAACTATGGCTACACCTTC.

Judged by abundance, this clonotype is large. The CDR3 coding sequence is TGTGCCAGCAGCCCCACAGGGGGCGAGGGTGGCTACACCTTC. Translating it yields CASSPTGGEGGYTF. The chain has TRBV7-3 and TRBJ1-2; 9 positions agree with TRBD1. Per germline, CDR1 SGHTA and CDR2 FQGTGA. This CDR3 comprises 14 residues. V shed 5 bases, J shed 7 bases, and the junction held 8 bases outside the gene matches.

This clonotype is labeled as large. The V call is TRBV19, the J call TRBJ1-5, with no clear D. Germline V gene sequence: CDR1 LNHDA, CDR2 SQIVND (reference sequence). V lost 2 bases and J 6 bases, leaving 14 bases between the germline ends. The CDR3 has 15 amino acids. As DNA, the CDR3 is TGTGCCAGTAGTATACATTTCTCAGCCGGTCAGCCCCAGCATTTT. This encodes CASSIHFSAGQPQHF.

The chain couples TRBV27 to TRBJ1-3, with D unresolved. Germline assignment: CDR1 MNHEY and CDR2 SMNVEV (reference sequence). The CDR3 covers 13 residues. Trimming shortened V by 9 bases and J by 12 bases, and 21 bases separated the two germline ends. CDR3 protein: CASGVLAEDIIYF. The CDR3 nucleotides read TGTGCCAGTGGGGTCTTAGCCGAAGACATCATATATTTT.

This clonotype was counted between two and nine times. V usage is TRBV24-1 and J usage is TRBJ2-7, with D perhaps TRBD2 (6 bases). From germline, CDR1 is KGHDR and CDR2 SFDVKD. V was cut by 9 bases and J by 1 base, with 21 bases left in between. The CDR3 extends over 16 amino acids. CDR3 in amino acids: CATENSGTGDSYEQYF. CDR3 nucleotide sequence: TGTGCCACCGAAAATTCCGGGACTGGGGATTCCTACGAGCAGTACTTC.